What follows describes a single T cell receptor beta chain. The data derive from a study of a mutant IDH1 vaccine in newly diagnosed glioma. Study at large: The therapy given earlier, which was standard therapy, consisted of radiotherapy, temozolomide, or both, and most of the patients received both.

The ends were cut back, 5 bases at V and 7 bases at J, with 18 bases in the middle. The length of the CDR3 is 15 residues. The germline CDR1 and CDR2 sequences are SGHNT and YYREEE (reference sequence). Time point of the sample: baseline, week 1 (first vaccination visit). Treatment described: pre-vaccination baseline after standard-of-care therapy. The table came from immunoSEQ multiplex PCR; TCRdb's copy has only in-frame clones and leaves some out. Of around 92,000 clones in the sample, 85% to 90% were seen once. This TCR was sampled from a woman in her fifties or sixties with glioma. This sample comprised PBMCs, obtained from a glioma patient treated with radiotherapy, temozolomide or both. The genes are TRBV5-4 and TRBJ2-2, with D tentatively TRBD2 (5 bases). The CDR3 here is CASSYNSGNVGELFF. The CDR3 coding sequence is TGTGCCAGCAGTTACAACTCCGGGAACGTCGGGGAGCTGTTTTTT. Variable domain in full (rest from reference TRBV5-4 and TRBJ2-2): ETGVTQSPTHLIKTRGQQVTLRCSSQSGHNTVSWYQQALGQGPQFIFQYYREEENGRGNFPPRFSGLQFPNYSSELNVNALELDDSALYLCASSYNSGNVGELFFGEGSRLTVL.